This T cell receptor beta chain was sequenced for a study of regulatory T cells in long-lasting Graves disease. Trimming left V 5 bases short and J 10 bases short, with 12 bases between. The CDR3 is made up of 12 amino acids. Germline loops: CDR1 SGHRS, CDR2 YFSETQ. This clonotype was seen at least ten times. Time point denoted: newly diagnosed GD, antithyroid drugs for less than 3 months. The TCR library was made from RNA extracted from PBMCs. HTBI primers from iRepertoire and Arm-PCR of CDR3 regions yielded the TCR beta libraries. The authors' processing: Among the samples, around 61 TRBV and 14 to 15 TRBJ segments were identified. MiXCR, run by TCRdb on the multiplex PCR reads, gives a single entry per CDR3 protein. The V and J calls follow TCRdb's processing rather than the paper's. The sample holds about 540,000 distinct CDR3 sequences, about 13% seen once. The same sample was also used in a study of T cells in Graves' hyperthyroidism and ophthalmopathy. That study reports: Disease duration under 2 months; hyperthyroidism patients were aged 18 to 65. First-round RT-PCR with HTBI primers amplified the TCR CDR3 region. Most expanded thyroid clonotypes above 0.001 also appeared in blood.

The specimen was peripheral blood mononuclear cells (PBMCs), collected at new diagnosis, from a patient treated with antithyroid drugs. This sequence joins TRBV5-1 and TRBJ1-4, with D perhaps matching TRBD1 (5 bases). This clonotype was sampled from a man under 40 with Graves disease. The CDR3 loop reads CASRSGSGKLFF. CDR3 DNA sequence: TGCGCCAGCAGGTCAGGGTCGGGAAAACTGTTTTTT.